This T cell receptor (beta chain) was documented in a study of shared clonotypes between healthy human individuals. Whole-study findings and limits: For naive CD4 cells, around 5% of clonotypes were shared across a handful of donors.

TCRdb keeps only in-frame clones here, not all; method: immunoSEQ multiplex PCR. The sample has millions of clones, around 90% seen once. In the case of this clone: Its target is unknown.

V dropped 2 bases and J dropped 2 bases, with 8 bases sitting between them. This CDR3 is 14 amino acids long. Germline V CDR1 and CDR2: KGHSH, LQKENI. The chain uses TRBV18 and TRBJ2-3; tentatively, D is TRBD1 (5 bases). This clonotype was sampled from a man between 18 and 35 years old in good health. Material for sequencing was naive CD4+ T cells sorted from blood. Subset here: CD45RA+ positively selected. The CDR3 sequence is CASSPGAVTDTQYF. DNA of the CDR3: TGTGCCAGCTCACCAGGGGCGGTCACAGATACGCAGTATTTT.